The clone carrying this TCR beta chain was picked up many times. Its antigen is as yet unknown. The sorted Tregs were CD4+CD25+CD127-/low cells. Whole-study findings and limits: Tumor memory CD4+ T cell TCR gene usage was found to cluster with blood and lymph node memory CD4+ cells and with lymph node naive CD4+ cells. Tumor Treg TCRs overlapped most with tumor naive CD4+ cells.

TCRdb re-called the multiplex PCR reads with MiXCR, one entry per CDR3 protein. The sample shows 2,000 to 2,500 distinct CDR3 sequences, 2% to 3% of them seen only once. The sequenced sample was tumor-infiltrating Tregs sorted from the breast tumor. The receptor comes from a female donor with breast cancer.

The CDR3 coding sequence is TGTGCCAGCCGTTCGGGGACATCGAGCTATGGCTACACCTTC. Its translation: CASRSGTSSYGYTF. The V call is TRBV12-3 or TRBV12-4, the J call TRBJ1-2; a weak D match, TRBD1 (6 bases). V dropped 8 bases and J dropped 4 bases, with 17 bases sitting between them. CDR3 length: 14 residues.